Here is one T cell receptor (beta chain) with its context. The data are from a study of blood T cell repertoires in COVID-19. About the research overall: COVID-19 samples, acute and convalescent, were from the United States, Italy and Spain.

In the original analysis: Cell counts per sample came from amplifying reference gene primers. Measured with immunoSEQ multiplex PCR; TCRdb has only the in-frame clones, and not every one. V, J and clone size were drawn from that table, and D and trimming were deduced from the DNA. The sample lists around 150,000 clones; 60% to 85% were seen once. The CDR3 sequence is 21 residues long. In germline, CDR1 is SGHRS, CDR2 YFSETQ. V shed 4 bases and J 4 bases; nucleotides not matched to a gene: 28. Sequencing used peripheral blood. The clonotype was recovered from a man between 65 and 85 years old with acute or convalescent COVID-19. This chain uses TRBV5-1 with TRBJ1-2, with TRBD1 matching 7 bases. The CDR3 loop reads CASSPAGGTGQPGGSFYGYTF. CDR3 sequence (DNA): TGCGCCAGCAGCCCGGCGGGCGGGACCGGACAGCCAGGGGGGTCTTTCTATGGCTACACCTTC.